The 8 T cell receptor beta chains presented below share a single source sample, sequenced in a study of CD8 T cells in ankylosing spondylitis. Overall study findings and caveats: In ankylosing spondylitis blood, a motif of roughly eight highly homologous TCR beta variants appeared characteristic.

Via MiXCR, TCRdb re-called the 5' RACE reads, giving one row per CDR3 protein. The table lists some 220,000 distinct CDR3 sequences, about 7% of them singletons. Their antigen targets remain unknown. The specimen was blood, either unsorted or a sorted T cell fraction (not recorded which). These receptors were obtained from a male donor with ankylosing spondylitis.

The rearrangement uses TRBV7-2 and TRBJ2-1; D gene ambiguous. V shed 3 bases and J shed 6 bases, with 15 bases lying between them. This CDR3 comprises 15 residues. The germline gives CDR1 SGHTA, CDR2 FQGNSA. The CDR3 DNA follows: TGTGCCAGCAGCTTCTCGGGCTTCGCGGCCAATGAGCAGTTCTTC. This sequence encodes CASSFSGFAANEQFF. The full variable domain, rest sourced from reference TRBV7-2 and TRBJ2-1, is GAGVSQSPSNKVTEKGKDVELRCDPISGHTALYWYRQSLGQGLEFLIYFQGNSAPDKSGLPSDRFSAERTGGSVSTLTIQRTQQEDSAVYLCASSFSGFAANEQFFGPGTRLTVL.

This clonotype was detected many times. The rearrangement uses TRBV7-2 and TRBJ2-7; TRBD2 aligns across 8 bases. CDR1 is SGHTA, CDR2 FQGNSA, per germline. V trimming: 0 bases; J trimming: 4 bases; junction bases outside the gene matches: 5. The CDR3 spans 15 residues. CDR3 in DNA: TGTGCCAGCAGCTTAGCGGCTAGCGGGTTGTACGAGCAGTACTTC. It yields the protein CASSLAASGLYEQYF.

At least ten counts were recorded for this clonotype. The rearrangement links TRBV7-8 to TRBJ2-1, with 11 bases identical to TRBD2. The CDR3 is made up of 19 amino acids. CDR1 and CDR2 (germline): SGHVS, FQNEAQ. The junction had 10 bases not matched to a gene; V was cut back by 2 bases and J by 1 base. The CDR3 region is CASSLLLAGAHSSYNEQFF. CDR3 DNA: TGTGCCAGCAGCTTATTACTAGCGGGAGCGCACTCTTCCTACAATGAGCAGTTCTTC.

This clonotype came up a few times. This chain links TRBV7-9 with TRBJ1-2; D possibly corresponds to TRBD1 (6 bases). Trimming cost V 1 base and J 0 bases, with 9 bases left between them. Germline V gene lookup returns CDR1 SEHNR and CDR2 FQNEAQ (reference sequence). The CDR3 covers 15 residues. CDR3 residues: CASSLGQATNYGYTF. The CDR3 bases are TGTGCCAGCAGCTTAGGACAGGCCACTAACTATGGCTACACCTTC.

The chain joins TRBV14 to TRBJ2-5; TRBD1 matches 9 bases. Per the germline V gene, CDR1 is SGHDN and CDR2 is FVKESK. V dropped 3 bases and J dropped 5; count of bases not matched to a gene: 7. This CDR3 region has 15 residues. The CDR3 loop is CASSQLGQGFETQYF. The CDR3 nucleotides read TGTGCCAGCAGCCAGCTGGGACAGGGTTTCGAGACCCAGTACTTC.

There are many counts of this clonotype. The limits of the CDR3 on the DNA are not certain, so only TCRdb's listed CDR3 is given. V is TRBV7-9 and J is TRBJ1-5; TRBD1 was called by the table and not checked on the DNA. Germline CDR1 and CDR2: SEHNR and FQNEAQ (reference sequence). With termini counted, the CDR3 has 16 amino acids. The CDR3 sequence is CASSHPLWQGNQPQHF.

The table lists this clonotype with a few counts. This sequence joins TRBV19 and TRBJ1-5; D possibly corresponds to TRBD1 (5 bases). The CDR3 totals 14 residues. Looked up from germline, CDR1 is LNHDA and CDR2 is SQIVND (reference sequence). V lost 3 bases and J lost 4, with 10 bases in between. Here the CDR3 reads CASSIRDGNQPQHF. The CDR3 region has the DNA TGTGCCAGTAGTATCCGGGACGGTAATCAGCCCCAGCATTTT. Full variable domain (remainder filled in from reference TRBV19 and TRBJ1-5): DGGITQSPKYLFRKEGQNVTLSCEQNLNHDAMYWYRQDPGQGLRLIYYSQIVNDFQKGDIAEGYSVSREKKESFPLTVTSAQKNPTAFYLCASSIRDGNQPQHFGDGTRLSIL.

This clonotype was counted ten times or more. J is TRBJ2-2 and V is TRBV25-1; TRBD1 matches at 10 bases. V was pared by 3 bases and J by 1 base, with 5 bases of the junction left unmatched. CDR1 and CDR2 (germline): MGHDK, SYGVNS. This CDR3 has 17 residues. The CDR3 loop is CASSDKGQGRNTGELFF. In DNA, the CDR3 is TGTGCCAGCAGTGATAAGGGACAGGGGCGGAACACCGGGGAGCTGTTTTTT.